This T cell receptor beta chain comes out of a study of T cell responses to AZD1222 COVID-19 vaccine. General study results and limits: There were repertoire samples only from the period after the peak T cell response. Possibly, clonal diversity was underestimated; donors were largely white British and included more females. Baseline serology detected seropositivity in only 5 to 7 AZD1222 recipients. Variant regions that are unmutated are reportedly the target of nearly half of spike-specific TCRs.

A remark on this clone: Its target is unknown.

Trimming took 2 bases from V and 2 from J, leaving 13 bases between them. Germline V gene data show CDR1 as MNHNS and CDR2 as SASEGT. CDR3 size: 15 residues. Produced via immunoSEQ multiplex PCR; TCRdb's table is partial and in-frame only. The profile shows under 200,000 clones, around 89% of them singletons. The sequence was collected from an adult who received the AZD1222 COVID-19 vaccine. The specimen comprised peripheral blood, sampled 28 days after the second AZD1222 dose. The chain employs TRBV6-1 and TRBJ2-7; D gene uncertain. The CDR3 DNA is TGTGCCAGCAGTGAAAATCCCTCGCTTGCCTACGAGCAGTACTTC. Encoded protein: CASSENPSLAYEQYF.